Each of the 6 T cell receptor beta chains below was sequenced from the same sample in a study of T cell changes during pregnancy in multiple sclerosis. Data came from immunoSEQ multiplex PCR; TCRdb stores just in-frame clones and leaves some out. The repertoire consists of about 85,000 clones, with roughly nine tenths occurring once and the leading ten covering 2.5%. The sample was peripheral blood, taken in the first trimester of pregnancy. The receptors were sampled from a female donor with multiple sclerosis, enrolled in a pregnancy study.

The J gene is TRBJ2-5, the V gene TRBV5-4; 10 bases align to TRBD2. The J segment lost 4 bases and the V segment lost 2 bases, leaving 5 bases of the junction unmatched. The CDR3 contains 15 residues. The germline V gene encodes CDR1 SGHNT and CDR2 YYREEE (reference sequence). DNA of the CDR3: TGTGCCAGCAGCTTTAGCGGGGGGCCCCGAGAGACCCAGTACTTC. The encoded protein is CASSFSGGPRETQYF. Full variable domain (rest looked up from reference TRBV5-4 and TRBJ2-5): ETGVTQSPTHLIKTRGQQVTLRCSSQSGHNTVSWYQQALGQGPQFIFQYYREEENGRGNFPPRFSGLQFPNYSSELNVNALELDDSALYLCASSFSGGPRETQYFGPGTRLLVL.

The gene calls are TRBV5-8 and TRBJ1-4; TRBD1 matches 8 bases. The CDR3 has 14 residues. The ends lost 3 bases at V and 8 bases at J; junction bases unmatched: 6. Germline lookup yields CDR1 SGHTS and CDR2 YDEGEE. CDR3 region: CASSWGTGGEKLFF. The CDR3 region has the DNA TGTGCCAGCAGCTGGGGGACAGGTGGAGAAAAACTGTTTTTT.

The table lists this clone with a count of one. The V gene is TRBV30, the J gene TRBJ1-2; D remains unclear. The germline V gene has CDR1 GTSNPN and CDR2 SVGIG (reference sequence). V shed 2 bases and J shed 2 bases, with 12 bases lying between them. CDR3 length: 14 residues. For the CDR3, the DNA is TGTGCCTGGAGTTACGGGTCCTCCAACTATGGCTACACCTTC. Translation: CAWSYGSSNYGYTF.

This sequence joins TRBV27 and TRBJ1-1; tentative D call: TRBD1 (5 bases). Germline CDR1 and CDR2: MNHEY and SMNVEV (reference sequence). The CDR3 runs to 13 residues. The ends were cut back, 0 bases at V and 5 bases at J, with 7 bases in the middle. The CDR3 DNA reads TGTGCCAGCAGTTTATCCCGGGGGACTGAAGCTTTCTTT. Its translation: CASSLSRGTEAFF.

The chain combines TRBV6-1 with TRBJ2-7; 7 positions agree with TRBD1. Germline CDR1 is MNHNS and CDR2 is SASEGT. The CDR3 sequence is 15 residues long. The V and J ends lost 7 bases and 5 bases, in that order; junction bases with no gene match: 14. This CDR3 reads CASKKGAGESHEQYF. The CDR3 DNA sequence: TGTGCCAGCAAAAAGGGGGCAGGGGAAAGCCACGAGCAGTACTTC.

The V and J genes are TRBV7-6 and TRBJ2-3; possibly TRBD2 for D (6 bases). V was clipped by 1 base and J by 2 bases, with 13 bases between them. Germline V gene sequence: CDR1 SGHVS, CDR2 FNYEAQ. The length of the CDR3 is 16 residues. The CDR3 loop reads CASSLVGSGLTDTQYF. In nucleotides, the CDR3 is TGTGCCAGCAGCTTAGTTGGTAGCGGCCTCACAGATACGCAGTATTTT.